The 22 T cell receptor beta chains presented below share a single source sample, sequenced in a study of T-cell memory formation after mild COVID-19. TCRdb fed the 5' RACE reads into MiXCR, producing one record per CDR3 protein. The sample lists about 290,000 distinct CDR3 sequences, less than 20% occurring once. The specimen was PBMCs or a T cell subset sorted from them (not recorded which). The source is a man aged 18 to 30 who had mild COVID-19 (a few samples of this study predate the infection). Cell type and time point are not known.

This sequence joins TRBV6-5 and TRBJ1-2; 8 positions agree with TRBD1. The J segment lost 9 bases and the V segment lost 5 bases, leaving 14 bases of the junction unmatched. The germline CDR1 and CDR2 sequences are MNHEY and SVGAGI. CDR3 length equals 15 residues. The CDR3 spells CASSPLQGVLWSYTF. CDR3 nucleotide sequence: TGTGCCAGCAGTCCCTTACAGGGGGTACTATGGAGCTACACCTTC.

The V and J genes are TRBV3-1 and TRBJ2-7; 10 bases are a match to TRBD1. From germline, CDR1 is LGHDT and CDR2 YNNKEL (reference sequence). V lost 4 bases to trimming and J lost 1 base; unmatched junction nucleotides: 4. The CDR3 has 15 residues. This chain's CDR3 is CASSPGTGVSYEQYV. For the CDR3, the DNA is TGTGCCAGCAGCCCCGGGACAGGGGTTTCCTACGAGCAGTACGTC.

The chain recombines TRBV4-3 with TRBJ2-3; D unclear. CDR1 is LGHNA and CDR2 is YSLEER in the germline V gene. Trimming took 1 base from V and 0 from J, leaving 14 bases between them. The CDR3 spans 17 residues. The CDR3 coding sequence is TGCGCCAGCAGCCAAGTTCCCCCGTCGGTTAGCACAGATACGCAGTATTTT. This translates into CASSQVPPSVSTDTQYF.

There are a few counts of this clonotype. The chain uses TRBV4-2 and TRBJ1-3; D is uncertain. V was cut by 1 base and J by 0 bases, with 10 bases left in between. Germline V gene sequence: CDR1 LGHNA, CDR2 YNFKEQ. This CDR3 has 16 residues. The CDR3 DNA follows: TGTGCCAGCAGCCAAGGGGATAGTAGCTCTGGAAACACCATATATTTT. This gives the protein CASSQGDSSSGNTIYF.

The CDR3 DNA is TGTGCCAGCAGTTTAGATGGGGTGGGCGGCTACACCTTC. Its translation: CASSLDGVGGYTF. The J gene is TRBJ1-2, the V gene TRBV12-3 or TRBV12-4; no clear D gene. V shed 1 base and J shed 8 bases, with 11 bases lying between them. The CDR3 runs to 13 residues.

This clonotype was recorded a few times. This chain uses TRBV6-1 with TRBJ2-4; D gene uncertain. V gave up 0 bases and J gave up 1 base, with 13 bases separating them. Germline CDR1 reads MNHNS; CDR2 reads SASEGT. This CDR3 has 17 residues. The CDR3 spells CASSEALALGAKNIQYF. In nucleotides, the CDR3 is TGTGCCAGCAGTGAAGCGCTGGCCCTTGGGGCCAAAAACATTCAGTACTTC.

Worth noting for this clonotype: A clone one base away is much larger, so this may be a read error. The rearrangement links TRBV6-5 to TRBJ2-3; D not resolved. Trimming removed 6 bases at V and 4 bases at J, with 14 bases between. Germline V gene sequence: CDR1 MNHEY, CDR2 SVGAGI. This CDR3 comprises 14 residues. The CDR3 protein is CASSRRECADTQYF. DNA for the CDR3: TGTGCCAGCAGCCGCCGTGAGTGTGCAGATACGCAGTATTTT.

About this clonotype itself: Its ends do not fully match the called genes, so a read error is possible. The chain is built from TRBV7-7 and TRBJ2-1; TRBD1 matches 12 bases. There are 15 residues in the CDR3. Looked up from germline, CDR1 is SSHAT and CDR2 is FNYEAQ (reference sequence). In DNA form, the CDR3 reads TGTGCTAGCAGCGTCGGGACAGGGGGCGGGAATGAGCAGTTCTTC. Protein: CASSVGTGGGNEQFF.

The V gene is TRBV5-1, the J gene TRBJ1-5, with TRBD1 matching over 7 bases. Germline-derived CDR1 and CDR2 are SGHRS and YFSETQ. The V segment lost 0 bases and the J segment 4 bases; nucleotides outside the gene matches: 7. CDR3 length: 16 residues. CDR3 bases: TGCGCCAGCAGCTTGGACGGCAGGGGACAGAATCAGCCCCAGCATTTT. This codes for CASSLDGRGQNQPQHF.

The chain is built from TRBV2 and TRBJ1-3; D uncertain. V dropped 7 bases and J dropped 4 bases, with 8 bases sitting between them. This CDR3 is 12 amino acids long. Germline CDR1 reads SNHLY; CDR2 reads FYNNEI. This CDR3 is CASMEGGNTIYF. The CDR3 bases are TGTGCCAGCATGGAAGGGGGAAACACCATATATTTT.

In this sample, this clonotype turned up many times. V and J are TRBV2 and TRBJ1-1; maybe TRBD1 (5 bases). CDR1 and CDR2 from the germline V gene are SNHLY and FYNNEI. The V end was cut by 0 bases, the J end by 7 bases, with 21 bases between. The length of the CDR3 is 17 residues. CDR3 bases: TGTGCCAGCAGTGAAGCGGAATTGCGTTGGGGGACGCGTGAAGCTTTCTTT. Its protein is CASSEAELRWGTREAFF. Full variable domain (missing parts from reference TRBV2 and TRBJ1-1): EPEVTQTPSHQVTQMGQEVILRCVPISNHLYFYWYRQILGQKVEFLVSFYNNEISEKSEIFDDQFSVERPDGSNFTLKIRSTKLEDSAMYFCASSEAELRWGTREAFFGQGTRLTVV.

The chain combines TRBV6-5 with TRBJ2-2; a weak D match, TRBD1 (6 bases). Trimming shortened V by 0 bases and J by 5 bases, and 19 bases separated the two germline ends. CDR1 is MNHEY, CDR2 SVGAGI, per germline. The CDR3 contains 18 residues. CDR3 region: CASSYSIILGARTGELFF. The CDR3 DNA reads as TGTGCCAGCAGTTACTCGATAATTCTGGGGGCGAGGACCGGGGAGCTGTTTTTT.

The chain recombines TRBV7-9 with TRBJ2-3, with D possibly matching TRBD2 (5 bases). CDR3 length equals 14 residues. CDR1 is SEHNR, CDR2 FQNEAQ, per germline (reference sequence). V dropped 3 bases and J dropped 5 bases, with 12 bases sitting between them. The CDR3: CASSFGQSGDTQYF. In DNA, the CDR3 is TGTGCCAGCAGCTTCGGTCAGAGCGGAGATACGCAGTATTTT.

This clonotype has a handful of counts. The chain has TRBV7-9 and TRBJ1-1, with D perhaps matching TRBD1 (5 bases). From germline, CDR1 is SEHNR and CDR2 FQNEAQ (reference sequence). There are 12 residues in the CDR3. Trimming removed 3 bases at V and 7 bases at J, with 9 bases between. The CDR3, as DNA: TGTGCCAGCAGCTTTGGGGACGGTGAAGCTTTCTTT. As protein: CASSFGDGEAFF.

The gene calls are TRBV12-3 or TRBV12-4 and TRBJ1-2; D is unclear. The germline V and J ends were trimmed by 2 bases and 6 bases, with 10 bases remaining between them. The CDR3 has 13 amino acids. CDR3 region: CASSLWPGNGYTF. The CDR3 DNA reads TGTGCCAGCAGTTTATGGCCTGGGAATGGCTACACCTTC.

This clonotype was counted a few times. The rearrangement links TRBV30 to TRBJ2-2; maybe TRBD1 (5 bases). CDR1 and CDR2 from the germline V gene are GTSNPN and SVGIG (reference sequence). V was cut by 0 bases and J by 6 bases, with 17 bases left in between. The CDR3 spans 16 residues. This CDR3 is CAWSVPGRRGAGELFF. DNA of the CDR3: TGTGCCTGGAGTGTACCGGGTCGAAGGGGCGCCGGGGAGCTGTTTTTT.

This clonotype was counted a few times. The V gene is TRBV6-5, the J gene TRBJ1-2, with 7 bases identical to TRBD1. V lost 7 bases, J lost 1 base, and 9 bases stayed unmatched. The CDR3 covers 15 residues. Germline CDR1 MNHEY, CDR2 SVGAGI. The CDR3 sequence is CASKNGAGGNYGYTF. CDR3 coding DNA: TGTGCCAGCAAGAACGGCGCAGGGGGTAACTATGGCTACACCTTC.

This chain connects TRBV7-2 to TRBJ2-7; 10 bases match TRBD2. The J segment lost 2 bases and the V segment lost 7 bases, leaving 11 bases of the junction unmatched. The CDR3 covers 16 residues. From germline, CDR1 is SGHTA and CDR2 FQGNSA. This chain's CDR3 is CASTSFVAGGAYEQYF. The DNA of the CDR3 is TGTGCCAGCACCTCCTTCGTAGCGGGGGGTGCCTACGAGCAGTACTTC.

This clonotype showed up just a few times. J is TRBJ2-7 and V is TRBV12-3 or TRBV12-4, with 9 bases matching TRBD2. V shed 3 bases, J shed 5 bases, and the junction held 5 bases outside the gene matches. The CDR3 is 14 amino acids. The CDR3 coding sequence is TGTGCCAGCAGTTTCGAAGCGGGGGGAAACGAGCAGTACTTC. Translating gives CASSFEAGGNEQYF.

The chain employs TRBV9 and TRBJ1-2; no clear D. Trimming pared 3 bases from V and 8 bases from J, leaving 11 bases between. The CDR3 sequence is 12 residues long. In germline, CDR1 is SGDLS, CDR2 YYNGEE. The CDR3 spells CASSAEGSGYTF. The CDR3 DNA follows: TGTGCCAGCAGCGCCGAGGGTTCCGGCTACACCTTC. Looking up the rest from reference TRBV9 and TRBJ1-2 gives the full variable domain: DSGVTQTPKHLITATGQRVTLRCSPRSGDLSVYWYQQSLDQGLQFLIQYYNGEERAKGNILERFSAQQFPDLHSELNLSSLELGDSALYFCASSAEGSGYTFGSGTRLTVV.

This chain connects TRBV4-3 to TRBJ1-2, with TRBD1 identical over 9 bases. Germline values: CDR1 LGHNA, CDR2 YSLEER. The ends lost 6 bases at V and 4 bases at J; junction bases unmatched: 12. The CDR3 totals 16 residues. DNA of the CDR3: TGCGCCAGCAGTGAGAGCGTACAGGGGGCTTTCTATGGCTACACCTTC. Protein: CASSESVQGAFYGYTF.

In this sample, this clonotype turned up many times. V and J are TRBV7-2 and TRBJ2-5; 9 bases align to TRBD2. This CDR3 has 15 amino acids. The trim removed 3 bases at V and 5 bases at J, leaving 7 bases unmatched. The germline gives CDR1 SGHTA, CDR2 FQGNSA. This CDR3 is CASSFRGGGLETQYF. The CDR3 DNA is TGTGCCAGCAGCTTCCGCGGGGGGGGCTTGGAGACCCAGTACTTC.